This T cell receptor (beta chain) emerged from a study of T cell responses to AZD1222 COVID-19 vaccine. This clone was picked up one time. Here immunoSEQ multiplex PCR was the method, and the copy in TCRdb shows in-frame clones only, minus some. The sample lists around 190,000 clones; around 88% were seen once. The germline CDR1 and CDR2 sequences are MNHEY and SMNVEV (reference sequence). The V and J ends lost 3 bases and 4 bases respectively, with 13 bases between them. There are 15 residues in the CDR3. The chain recombines TRBV27 with TRBJ1-5; perhaps TRBD1 as D (5 bases). This TCR was sampled from an adult in good health. The sequences come from peripheral blood, collected on day 0 of AZD1222 vaccination. CDR3: CASSFGGFGNQPQHF. In DNA form, the CDR3 reads TGTGCCAGCAGTTTCGGGGGGTTTGGAAATCAGCCCCAGCATTTT.